This T cell receptor (beta chain) was observed in a study of vaccination and CD4 T cells after COVID-19. Study-level information: Convalescent persons amounted to six males plus four females, two of whom were Hispanic. Participants got two doses of BNT162b2 or mRNA-1273 vaccine. Cells were stimulated with overlapping spike peptides from SARS-CoV-2, HCoV-NL63, HCoV-OC43 and HCoV-229E.

The Oncomine TCR Beta short-read assay generated sequence data from the DNA of cultured CD4+ T cells. MiXCR, run by TCRdb on the PCR reads, gives a single entry per CDR3 protein. The table shows roughly 3,700 distinct CDR3 sequences, with 16% occurring only once. Germline V gene lookup returns CDR1 LGHNT and CDR2 FRNRAP. V lost 10 bases, J lost 1 base, and 15 bases lay in between. The CDR3 extends over 14 amino acids. The treatment was: approximately 9-day PBMC culture with coronavirus spike peptide pools or control peptides (ViraFEST assay). By proportion, this clonotype is medium-sized (0.01 to 0.1%). Its antigen is still unknown.

The sequenced material came from CD4+ T cells from blood, cultured in vitro. The chain joins TRBV12-5 to TRBJ2-3; tentative D call: TRBD2 (6 bases). The receptor's source is a human donor who had recovered from COVID-19. This CDR3 is CAITGGGGTDTQYF. CDR3 in DNA: TGTGCTATTACCGGGGGTGGTGGCACAGATACGCAGTATTTT.